Sequencing of this T cell receptor beta chain was carried out in a study of CD8 T cells in ankylosing spondylitis. In the case of this clonotype: The antigen is undetermined.

Using quantitative 5'-RACE with molecular barcodes, the authors made TCR beta libraries. TCRdb re-called the 5' RACE reads through MiXCR, storing one row per CDR3 protein. This repertoire shows about 90,000 distinct CDR3 sequences, more than 25% found once; its top ten account for approximately 59%. Notes on the study in general: Some of these motif variants have turned up before, in reports on reactive arthritis synovial fluid and blood. As for the disease-linked clones, they showed a CD8+ phenotype and occurred at relatively low frequencies in peripheral blood. As reported, disease-linked clones showed significant enrichment in matched ankylosing spondylitis synovial fluid.

The clonotype originates from a male donor with ankylosing spondylitis or in good health (not recorded which). The sample consisted of blood, either unsorted or a sorted T cell fraction (not recorded which).

Here the CDR3 reads CASSGRTGGGNSPLHF. DNA of the CDR3: TGCGCCAGCAGCGGTCGGACAGGGGGAGGTAATTCACCCCTCCACTTT. The chain uses TRBV5-1 and TRBJ1-6; 10 positions agree with TRBD1. Germline assignment: CDR1 SGHRS and CDR2 YFSETQ. Trimming cost V 4 bases and J 6 bases; bases outside gene matches: 7. CDR3 length: 16 residues.